This T cell receptor (beta chain) was recorded in a study of T cell responses to AZD1222 COVID-19 vaccine. On the study more broadly: Researchers grouped second doses given at about 4 or about 12 weeks into one pool.

Of note for this clone: What it recognizes is unknown.

J was trimmed by 2 bases and V by 8 bases; bases with no gene match: 11. The length of the CDR3 is 16 residues. Germline V gene sequence: CDR1 SNHLY, CDR2 FYNNEI. Clones were read by immunoSEQ multiplex PCR, and TCRdb kept only the in-frame ones, dropping some. The profile shows around 140,000 clones, 80% to 95% of them singletons. Overall study findings and caveats: Clonal diversity may have been underestimated, and the donors were mostly white British, with more females than males. Spike-spanning, vaccine-associated CD4 TCRs were dominant at 160-218 and 743-854. Baseline testing showed seropositivity in only six AZD1222 recipients.

Source: peripheral blood, taken on day 0 of AZD1222 vaccination. The chain recombines TRBV2 with TRBJ2-1; TRBD2 agrees at 8 bases. This TCR was sampled from an adult in good health. CDR3 sequence: CASPIRGGLTYNEQFF. CDR3 nucleotides: TGTGCCAGCCCTATTCGCGGGGGGCTTACCTACAATGAGCAGTTCTTC.